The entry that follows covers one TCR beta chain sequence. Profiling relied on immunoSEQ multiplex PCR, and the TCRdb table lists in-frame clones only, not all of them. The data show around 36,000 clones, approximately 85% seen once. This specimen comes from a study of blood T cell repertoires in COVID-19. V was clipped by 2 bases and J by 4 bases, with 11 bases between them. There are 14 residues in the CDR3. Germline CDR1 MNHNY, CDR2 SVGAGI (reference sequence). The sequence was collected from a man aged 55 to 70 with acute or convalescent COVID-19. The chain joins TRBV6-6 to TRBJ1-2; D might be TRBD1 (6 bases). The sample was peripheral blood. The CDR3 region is CASSYPGQSYGYTF. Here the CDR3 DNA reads TGTGCCAGCAGTTACCCCGGACAGAGCTATGGCTACACCTTC.